Below, one TCR beta chain is given with its context. A much bigger clone sits one base away, suggesting this may be a read error. This entry belongs to a study of molecular identifiers for immune sequencing clone quantification. TCRdb re-called the PCR reads with MiXCR, one entry per CDR3 protein. The profile shows 400,000 to 600,000 distinct CDR3 sequences, less than 30% of them singletons. V gave up 10 bases and J gave up 6 bases, with 16 bases separating them. In germline, CDR1 is LNHDA, CDR2 SQIVND (reference sequence). The CDR3 runs to 13 residues. This receptor was obtained from a human donor in good health. Some libraries in this study had Jurkat cell RNA spiked in. This chain uses TRBV19 with TRBJ1-5; maybe TRBD1 (6 bases). Sequenced sample: naive CD8+ T cells from blood, with Jurkat cell RNA spiked in. The subset is: FACS-sorted CD8+CD4-CCR7+CD45RA+ naive T cells. The CDR3 DNA is TGTGCCACCACGACAGGTTCGGGTCAGCCCCAGCATTTT. The encoded protein is CATTTGSGQPQHF. The whole variable domain, remainder taken from reference TRBV19 and TRBJ1-5, is DGGITQSPKYLFRKEGQNVTLSCEQNLNHDAMYWYRQDPGQGLRLIYYSQIVNDFQKGDIAEGYSVSREKKESFPLTVTSAQKNPTAFYLCATTTGSGQPQHFGDGTRLSIL.